The 15 T cell receptor beta chains below all came from one sample that was sequenced in a study of blood T cells in healthy people across ages. A sample-barcoded 5' primer and a J-beta primer mix were used in a second PCR of about 7 to 12 cycles. TCRdb re-derived calls from the 5' RACE reads in MiXCR, one entry per CDR3 protein. Of about 640,000 distinct CDR3 sequences listed, under 70% were seen once; the top ten hold over 35%. Sequenced: blood. Receptor source: a man aged 55-75 years in good health.

The table lists this clonotype with a count of one. The chain joins TRBV20-1 to TRBJ2-1; either TRBD1 or TRBD2 may supply D (5 bases each). V was clipped by 6 bases and J by 4 bases, with 13 bases between them. The CDR3 runs 13 residues. Per the germline V gene, CDR1 is DFQATT and CDR2 is SNEGSKA (reference sequence). The CDR3 nucleotides read TGCAGTGCAACCGGGACGATGTACAATGAGCAGTTCTTC. Translation: CSATGTMYNEQFF.

The V call is TRBV3-1, the J call TRBJ2-1; 7 bases align to TRBD2. V was clipped by 5 bases and J by 6 bases; unmatched bases: 10. Germline V gene lookup returns CDR1 LGHDT and CDR2 YNNKEL (reference sequence). This CDR3 comprises 15 residues. The CDR3 coding sequence is TGTGCCAGCAGCGCCCGGAGGCTAGCGGTCAATGAGCAGTTCTTC. The encoded protein is CASSARRLAVNEQFF.

In this sample, this clonotype turned up a few times. DNA for the CDR3: TGTGCCAGCAGCTTGGCGTCCCGGACACCCTTGGAGCAGTACTTC. Translating it yields CASSLASRTPLEQYF. This chain links TRBV5-5 with TRBJ2-7; possible D gene TRBD1, 5 bases. Germline CDR1 is SGHKS and CDR2 is YYEKEE (reference sequence). The CDR3 runs to 15 residues. The V end lost 0 bases, the J end lost 7 bases, and 17 bases lay between the germline ends.

This clonotype was counted between two and nine times. The rearrangement links TRBV10-1 to TRBJ2-7; TRBD2 might be the D (6 bases). Deletions cut 6 bases from V and 0 bases from J, with 18 bases between. This CDR3 comprises 16 residues. Germline V CDR1 and CDR2: WNHNN, SYGVQD (reference sequence). The CDR3 loop is CASSPTRGQDSYEQYF. The CDR3 region has the DNA TGCGCCAGCAGCCCAACGCGGGGTCAGGACTCCTACGAGCAGTACTTC.

The chain is built from TRBV20-1 and TRBJ2-7; the D gene is possibly TRBD1 (6 bases). Germline CDR1 and CDR2: DFQATT and SNEGSKA (reference sequence). This CDR3 spans 16 amino acids. Trimming shortened V by 3 bases and J by 0 bases, and 18 bases separated the two germline ends. This CDR3 reads CSARGDTPSGSYEQYF. Written as DNA, the CDR3 is TGCAGTGCTAGGGGGGACACTCCCTCGGGCTCCTACGAGCAGTACTTC.

The V call is TRBV9, the J call TRBJ1-2; D call uncertain. Germline V gene lookup returns CDR1 SGDLS and CDR2 YYNGEE. The V end was cut by 4 bases, the J end by 7 bases, with 20 bases between. This CDR3 spans 15 amino acids. The CDR3 DNA reads as TGTGCCAGCAGCCCCCCGGACGGATCCTTGGGTGGCTACACCTTC. Protein: CASSPPDGSLGGYTF.

The chain joins TRBV9 to TRBJ2-1, with 9 bases that match TRBD1. This CDR3 spans 15 amino acids. Per germline, CDR1 SGDLS and CDR2 YYNGEE. V was clipped by 0 bases and J by 8 bases; unmatched bases: 6. The CDR3 region is CASSVEGQGIDEQFF. The CDR3, as DNA: TGTGCCAGCAGCGTAGAGGGACAGGGAATCGATGAGCAGTTCTTC.

The chain combines TRBV20-1 with TRBJ1-4; the match to TRBD1 covers 9 bases. Unmatched junction bases numbered 7, after V lost 4 bases and J lost 7 bases. In germline, CDR1 is DFQATT, CDR2 SNEGSKA (reference sequence). The CDR3 has 14 residues. CDR3 loop: CSAIGTGGIEKLFF. CDR3 nucleotides: TGCAGTGCTATCGGAACAGGGGGCATTGAAAAACTGTTTTTT.

This sequence joins TRBV6-1 and TRBJ2-4, with 9 bases lining up with TRBD1. CDR3 length: 16 residues. V trimming: 6 bases; J trimming: 2 bases; junction bases outside the gene matches: 8. In germline, CDR1 is MNHNS, CDR2 SASEGT. The CDR3 DNA follows: TGTGCCAGCAGAGCCGACAGGGGGGTTCCCAAAAACATTCAGTACTTC. Translating gives CASRADRGVPKNIQYF.

The gene calls are TRBV14 and TRBJ2-4; D may be TRBD1 (7 bases). The ends were cut back, 2 bases at V and 9 bases at J, with 11 bases in the middle. Germline V gene lookup returns CDR1 SGHDN and CDR2 FVKESK. CDR3 length equals 13 residues. CDR3 nucleotide sequence: TGTGCCAGCAGCCAATCAGGGGGAGGCATTCAGTACTTC. Its translation is CASSQSGGGIQYF. Full variable domain (rest looked up from reference TRBV14 and TRBJ2-4): EAGVTQFPSHSVIEKGQTVTLRCDPISGHDNLYWYRRVMGKEIKFLLHFVKESKQDESGMPNNRFLAERTGGTYSTLKVQPAELEDSGVYFCASSQSGGGIQYFGAGTRLSVL.

The rearrangement links TRBV6-4 to TRBJ1-4; D is perhaps TRBD1 (5 bases). This CDR3 spans 14 amino acids. CDR1 is MRHNA and CDR2 is SNTAGT in the germline V gene. V was shortened by 6 bases and J by 9 bases, with 17 bases between the two germline ends. The CDR3 is CASSPRDGSQKLFF. The CDR3 bases are TGTGCCAGCAGCCCCCGGGACGGAAGTCAAAAACTGTTTTTT.

CDR3 residues: CASRGQGATHTDTQYF. The CDR3 nucleotides read TGTGCCAGCAGGGGACAGGGGGCAACACACACAGATACGCAGTATTTT. The rearrangement joins TRBV7-8 to TRBJ2-3; 12 nucleotides line up with TRBD1. V trimming: 6 bases; J trimming: 2 bases; junction bases outside the gene matches: 6. The CDR3 has 16 residues. CDR1 is SGHVS and CDR2 is FQNEAQ in the germline V gene.

The table lists this clonotype with a few counts. CDR3 amino acids: CASSLGGSGEQYF. CDR3 sequence (DNA): TGTGCCAGCAGCCTCGGGGGTTCAGGCGAGCAGTACTTC. J is TRBJ2-7 and V is TRBV7-2; D is possibly TRBD2 (6 bases). The CDR3 contains 13 residues. Germline CDR1 is SGHTA and CDR2 is FQGNSA. Trimming took 5 bases from V and 6 from J, leaving 14 bases between them. The full variable domain, completed using reference TRBV7-2 and TRBJ2-7, is GAGVSQSPSNKVTEKGKDVELRCDPISGHTALYWYRQSLGQGLEFLIYFQGNSAPDKSGLPSDRFSAERTGGSVSTLTIQRTQQEDSAVYLCASSLGGSGEQYFGPGTRLTVT.

The rearrangement uses TRBV7-9 and TRBJ1-1, with D possibly being TRBD1 (5 bases). In germline, CDR1 is SEHNR, CDR2 FQNEAQ (reference sequence). Trimming removed 2 bases at V and 4 bases at J, with 11 bases between. The CDR3 runs to 14 residues. The CDR3 here is CASSLLGGTTEAFF. CDR3 coding DNA: TGTGCCAGCAGCTTATTAGGAGGGACCACTGAAGCTTTCTTT.

The chain is built from TRBV11-2 and TRBJ2-7, with 9 bases identical to TRBD1. The CDR3 is 14 residues long. Germline loops: CDR1 SGHAT, CDR2 FQNNGV. V shed 3 bases, J shed 6 bases, and the junction held 6 bases outside the gene matches. The CDR3 loop is CASSLGQGRFEQYF. CDR3 bases: TGTGCCAGCAGCTTGGGACAGGGAAGATTCGAGCAGTACTTC.